One T cell receptor (beta chain) is described in this entry. These data come from a study of blood T cell repertoires in COVID-19. Overall study: Sites in the United States, Italy and Spain provided acute and convalescent COVID-19 samples.

Measured with immunoSEQ multiplex PCR; TCRdb has only the in-frame clones, and not every one. The data show roughly 230,000 clones, roughly 89% seen once. J was trimmed by 7 bases and V by 0 bases; bases with no gene match: 4. CDR1 is LGHDT and CDR2 is YNNKEL in the germline V gene (reference sequence). The CDR3 length is 14 residues. The chain is built from TRBV3-1 (or the pseudogene TRBV3-2) and TRBJ2-5; 8 bases are shared with TRBD2. This sequence originates from a woman between 35 and 50 years old who had recovered from COVID-19. The sample consisted of peripheral blood. For the CDR3, the DNA is TGTGCCAGCAGCCAAGATTCCGGGGGGGGGACCCAGTACTTC. It yields the protein CASSQDSGGGTQYF.